The 20 T cell receptor beta chains below come from one sample, sequenced in a study of OX40 agonist ivuxolimab in advanced cancers. Generated by immunoSEQ multiplex PCR, the TCRdb table keeps only in-frame clones and is missing some. Here the sample spans about 41,000 clones, approximately 88% being singletons. The source material was CD4+ or CD8+ T cells sorted from blood, sampled in a trial of the OX40 agonist ivuxolimab. The source of these receptors is an adult with an advanced solid tumor such as melanoma, head and neck, liver or kidney cancer.

The CDR3 region has the DNA TGTGCCAGCCCGGGATCCCAAAAGCCCCAGCATTTT. It is translated as CASPGSQKPQHF. The rearrangement joins TRBV6-7 to TRBJ1-5, with D unresolved. TRBV6-7 falls under the ORF class, with uncertain function. V was clipped by 8 bases and J by 8 bases, with 13 bases between them. This CDR3 contains 12 residues.

V and J are TRBV5-1 and TRBJ2-4; the D gene could be TRBD1 or TRBD2 (5 bases each). Trimming removed 3 bases from V and 3 bases from J, with 16 bases in between. The CDR3 consists of 16 residues. Germline CDR1 SGHRS, CDR2 YFSETQ. The CDR3 loop is CASSSGTNRGKNIQYF. CDR3 nucleotide sequence: TGCGCCAGCAGCTCCGGGACCAACCGGGGCAAAAACATTCAGTACTTC.

The chain recombines TRBV7-6 with TRBJ2-2, with TRBD2 identical over 9 bases. The CDR3 is 16 residues long. The germline gives CDR1 SGHVS, CDR2 FNYEAQ. V was clipped by 1 base and J by 3 bases; unmatched bases: 3. Here the CDR3 reads CASSLVGGGDTGELFF. DNA for the CDR3: TGTGCCAGCAGCTTAGTCGGCGGGGGGGACACCGGGGAGCTGTTTTTT.

The rearrangement uses TRBV4-3 and TRBJ1-3, with no clear D. The germline V gene encodes CDR1 LGHNA and CDR2 YSLEER. V was pared by 1 base and J by 0 bases, with 10 bases between. This CDR3 contains 16 residues. CDR3 DNA: TGCGCCAGCAGCCAAGTTAGGCAGAGCTCTGGAAACACCATATATTTT. Its translation: CASSQVRQSSGNTIYF.

The gene calls are TRBV7-2 and TRBJ2-5; 13 bases fit TRBD2. The CDR3 spans 16 residues. Trimming removed 0 bases from V and 2 bases from J; junction bases left unmatched: 0. Germline lookup yields CDR1 SGHTA and CDR2 FQGNSA. For the CDR3, the DNA is TGTGCCAGCAGCTTAGCGACTAGCGGGGGGCAAGAGACCCAGTACTTC. It translates to CASSLATSGGQETQYF.

The chain joins TRBV6-1 to TRBJ2-4; 11 positions agree with TRBD2. Germline V gives CDR1 MNHNS, CDR2 SASEGT. Trimming removed 6 bases from V and 8 bases from J; junction bases left unmatched: 6. The CDR3 covers 14 residues. CDR3: CASRETSGEDIQYF. In DNA form, the CDR3 reads TGTGCCAGCAGGGAGACTAGCGGGGAGGACATTCAGTACTTC.

V gene TRBV11-3 combines with J gene TRBJ2-6; the D is unclear. The CDR3 runs 15 residues. CDR1 SGHNT and CDR2 YENEEA come from the germline V gene. Trimming took 1 base from V and 0 from J, leaving 4 bases between them. DNA for the CDR3: TGTGCCAGCAGCTTAGTTGACTCTGGGGCCAACGTCCTGACTTTC. This sequence encodes CASSLVDSGANVLTF.

V usage is TRBV7-9 and J usage is TRBJ1-3, with D perhaps TRBD1 (5 bases). The CDR3 contains 16 residues. Germline V gene lookup returns CDR1 SEHNR and CDR2 FQNEAQ (reference sequence). V shed 1 base and J shed 0 bases, with 10 bases lying between them. CDR3 nucleotide sequence: TGTGCCAGCAGCTTAGTAGGGGTCGGCTCTGGAAACACCATATATTTT. Its translation: CASSLVGVGSGNTIYF.

The chain combines TRBV18 with TRBJ2-5; 7 bases map to TRBD2. J was trimmed by 3 bases and V by 4 bases; bases with no gene match: 2. From germline, CDR1 is KGHSH and CDR2 LQKENI. The CDR3 covers 13 residues. The CDR3, as DNA: TGTGCCAGCTCACTGGGAGGGAAAGAGACCCAGTACTTC. As protein: CASSLGGKETQYF.

This chain links TRBV9 with TRBJ2-7; D not certain. This CDR3 is 15 amino acids long. Deletions cut 4 bases from V and 5 bases from J, with 19 bases between. Germline V gene lookup returns CDR1 SGDLS and CDR2 YYNGEE. CDR3 sequence (DNA): TGTGCCAGCAGCAGTTCCCCCTACCTCACTGACGAGCAGTACTTC. It encodes CASSSSPYLTDEQYF.

The sample holds a few counts of this clone. The chain recombines TRBV4-1 with TRBJ1-3, with D hard to call. This CDR3 is 12 amino acids long. Trimming took off 4 bases at V and 2 bases at J, with 3 bases between the two ends. The germline V gene has CDR1 MGHRA and CDR2 YSYEKL. The CDR3 DNA is TGCGCCAGCAGCCGACCTGGAAACACCATATATTTT. Its protein product is CASSRPGNTIYF.

The chain couples TRBV9 to TRBJ1-1, with D possibly being TRBD1 (6 bases). The CDR3 is 15 residues long. V shed 0 bases and J shed 4 bases, with 13 bases lying between them. Germline CDR1 and CDR2: SGDLS and YYNGEE. The CDR3 is CASSVGPTGITEAFF. DNA for the CDR3: TGTGCCAGCAGCGTAGGGCCTACAGGGATCACTGAAGCTTTCTTT.

V gene TRBV18 combines with J gene TRBJ2-4; no clear D. V was cut by 1 base and J by 0 bases, with 10 bases left in between. Looked up from germline, CDR1 is KGHSH and CDR2 is LQKENI. The CDR3 loop spans 16 amino acids. The CDR3 coding sequence is TGTGCCAGCTCACCACAAACAGCTCTAGCCAAAAACATTCAGTACTTC. It yields the protein CASSPQTALAKNIQYF.

This rearrangement joins TRBV6-5 to TRBJ1-2; 9 bases map to TRBD1. Germline CDR1 reads MNHEY; CDR2 reads SVGAGI. The trim removed 2 bases at V and 7 bases at J, leaving 5 bases unmatched. This CDR3 comprises 14 residues. CDR3 in amino acids: CASSYSRDRVGYTF. The CDR3 nucleotides are TGTGCCAGCAGTTACAGCCGGGACAGGGTTGGCTACACCTTC.

This clone was found once. V is TRBV11-2 and J is TRBJ2-1; 11 bases line up with TRBD2. With V trimmed by 5 bases and J by 7 bases, 7 bases remained unmatched. The CDR3 has 15 residues. The germline CDR1 and CDR2 sequences are SGHAT and FQNNGV. CDR3 protein: CASSLGLAGLNEQFF. CDR3 DNA: TGTGCCAGCAGCCTAGGACTAGCGGGTTTGAATGAGCAGTTCTTC.

This clone was observed once. Germline and junction disagree at one end, which may indicate a read error. The chain uses TRBV6-1 and TRBJ2-7, with 12 bases that match TRBD2. The germline CDR1 and CDR2 sequences are MNHNS and SASEGT. This CDR3 is built from 14 residues. Written as DNA, the CDR3 is TGTGCCAGCAGTCCACGCCCCCAACTAGCGGGGGGTTCGTTC. Translation gives CASSPRPQLAGGSF.

V is TRBV7-9 and J is TRBJ2-1; 9 nucleotides align to TRBD1. The germline V gene has CDR1 SEHNR and CDR2 FQNEAQ (reference sequence). The CDR3 is made up of 15 amino acids. Unmatched junction bases numbered 8, after V lost 3 bases and J lost 8 bases. The CDR3 coding sequence is TGTGCCAGCAGCTTGAGGGACAGGGTCCATCATGAGCAGTTCTTC. It codes for CASSLRDRVHHEQFF.

The gene calls are TRBV7-2 and TRBJ2-7, with D possibly TRBD2 on 7 matching bases. CDR1 is SGHTA, CDR2 FQGNSA, per germline. V lost 4 bases, J lost 2 bases, and 12 bases lay in between. The CDR3 consists of 14 residues. This chain's CDR3 is CASSWGGGAYEQYF. For the CDR3, the DNA is TGTGCCAGCAGCTGGGGGGGCGGGGCCTACGAGCAGTACTTC.

This clone was picked up one time. The rearrangement uses TRBV5-1 and TRBJ1-2; 7 bases are shared with TRBD1. There are 15 residues in the CDR3. CDR1 and CDR2 from the germline V gene are SGHRS and YFSETQ. V lost 4 bases to trimming and J lost 4 bases; unmatched junction nucleotides: 10. The DNA of the CDR3 is TGCGCCAGCAGCCGGGGACAGAATGGGCCCTATGGCTACACCTTC. Amino acid sequence: CASSRGQNGPYGYTF.

The chain is built from TRBV9 and TRBJ2-1, with TRBD2 matching over 7 bases. Germline CDR1 and CDR2: SGDLS and YYNGEE. V dropped 6 bases and J dropped 5; count of bases not matched to a gene: 5. This CDR3 spans 13 amino acids. CDR3 coding DNA: TGTGCCAGCAACCAGCGGGGAAACAATGAGCAGTTCTTC. It translates to CASNQRGNNEQFF.